Below, one T cell receptor (beta chain) is given with its context. Its antigen is still unknown. Repertoires were generated with immunoSEQ multiplex PCR, while TCRdb's copy carries only in-frame clones and drops some. The sample carries under 1,100,000 clones, roughly 74% recorded once. Partitioning of CD4+ cells yielded a CD45RA+ naive subset and a CD45RA-negative memory subset. These data come from a study of shared clonotypes between healthy human individuals. Points from the study as a whole: A few donors had around 5% of their naive CD4 clonotypes in common. Generally, estimated richness proved larger in naive subsets than it did in memory subsets.

The source material was memory CD4+ T cells from PBMCs. Subset of the sample: CD45RA-negative fraction. The receptor comes from a man aged 18 to 29 in good health. Some clones in this sample may be carry-over from other donors' samples.

The DNA for the CDR3 is TGTGCCAGCAGGGTAAGGGTGGCCGGGGAGCTGTTTTTT. This sequence encodes CASRVRVAGELFF. J is TRBJ2-2 and V is TRBV6-5; D unclear. This CDR3 region has 13 residues. V gave up 6 bases and J gave up 6 bases, with 11 bases separating them. Germline-derived CDR1 and CDR2 are MNHEY and SVGAGI.